The 6 T cell receptor beta chains below all came from one sample that was sequenced in a study of T-cell memory formation after mild COVID-19. One entry per CDR3 protein results from TCRdb running MiXCR on the 5' RACE reads. The sample has roughly 300,000 distinct CDR3 sequences; approximately 8.4% are singletons. Sequences were obtained from PBMCs or a T cell subset sorted from them (not recorded which). The receptors derive from a man between 18 and 29 years old who had mild COVID-19 (a few samples of this study predate the infection). Cell type and time point are not known.

This clonotype was recorded a few times. CDR3 nucleotide sequence: TGCAGTGCTAGAGATCCGGTGACAGGGGAAGAGACCCAGTACTTC. Translation gives CSARDPVTGEETQYF. The chain couples TRBV20-1 to TRBJ2-5; 8 positions agree with TRBD1. This CDR3 spans 15 amino acids. The germline V gene has CDR1 DFQATT and CDR2 SNEGSKA (reference sequence). With V trimmed by 0 bases and J by 3 bases, 6 bases remained unmatched.

There are many counts of this clonotype. This rearrangement joins TRBV10-3 to TRBJ2-3, with 10 bases identical to TRBD2. CDR3 length equals 14 residues. CDR1 ENHRY and CDR2 SYGVKD come from the germline V gene. The trim removed 6 bases at V and 2 bases at J, leaving 2 bases unmatched. The CDR3, as DNA: TGTGCCATCAGCCTAGCGGGGGCCACAGATACGCAGTATTTT. Translating gives CAISLAGATDTQYF.

This clonotype was seen only a few times. The chain has TRBV3-1 and TRBJ1-6; tentative D call: TRBD1 (5 bases). Germline CDR1 is LGHDT and CDR2 is YNNKEL (reference sequence). Trimming shortened V by 3 bases and J by 6 bases, and 15 bases separated the two germline ends. CDR3 length: 16 residues. The CDR3: CASSHHPGRLNSPLHF. In nucleotides, the CDR3 is TGTGCCAGCAGCCACCACCCGGGACGCCTTAATTCACCCCTCCACTTT.

This clonotype occurred a few times. The chain joins TRBV2 to TRBJ1-4; the match to TRBD1 covers 7 bases. The CDR3 is made up of 15 amino acids. CDR1 and CDR2 from the germline V gene are SNHLY and FYNNEI. V trimming: 5 bases; J trimming: 5 bases; junction bases outside the gene matches: 8. CDR3 region: CASSTRQGQNEKLFF. The CDR3 region has the DNA TGTGCCAGCAGTACGCGACAGGGCCAAAATGAAAAACTGTTTTTT. Based on the CDR3 plus reference TRBV2 and TRBJ1-4, the full variable domain is EPEVTQTPSHQVTQMGQEVILRCVPISNHLYFYWYRQILGQKVEFLVSFYNNEISEKSEIFDDQFSVERPDGSNFTLKIRSTKLEDSAMYFCASSTRQGQNEKLFFGSGTQLSVL.

At least ten counts were recorded for this clonotype. The rearrangement joins TRBV20-1 to TRBJ1-1, with no clear D. The CDR3 is 14 residues long. Germline V gene data show CDR1 as DFQATT and CDR2 as SNEGSKA (reference sequence). V lost 3 bases and J 1 base, leaving 12 bases between the germline ends. The CDR3, as DNA: TGCAGTGCTAGGTCATTATTGGAGAACACTGAAGCTTTCTTT. This gives the protein CSARSLLENTEAFF.

The chain employs TRBV5-5 and TRBJ2-2; 12 bases are shared with TRBD1. The CDR3 totals 16 residues. The trim removed 5 bases at V and 5 bases at J, leaving 7 bases unmatched. Germline-derived CDR1 and CDR2 are SGHKS and YYEKEE (reference sequence). The CDR3 sequence is CASRPRDRGRTGELFF. Written as DNA, the CDR3 is TGTGCCAGCAGACCCCGGGACAGGGGGCGTACCGGGGAGCTGTTTTTT.